This T cell receptor (beta chain) was retrieved from a study of cytomegalovirus exposure and HLA in healthy donors. Comments on this clone: The target antigen is unknown.

Germline CDR1 and CDR2: SGHTS and YDEGEE. Deletions cut 3 bases from V and 4 bases from J, with 11 bases between. The CDR3 consists of 14 residues. The PCR employed 60 Vbeta primers together with 13 Jbeta primers. Data came from immunoSEQ multiplex PCR; TCRdb stores just in-frame clones and leaves some out. Among 60,000 to 85,000 clones listed, roughly two thirds were seen once. Study results and caveats: It emerged from a later analysis that several of the most significant clusters appeared to be linked to common viral pathogens.

The receptor was derived from a man aged 60-69 years in good health and CMV-seropositive. The rearrangement uses TRBV5-8 and TRBJ1-5, with D possibly TRBD1 on 5 matching bases. Sequencing used PBMCs. CDR3 in amino acids: CASSSDRSNQPQHF. CDR3 nucleotides: TGTGCCAGCAGCTCCGACAGATCTAATCAGCCCCAGCATTTT.